These T cell receptor beta chains were read from a single sample in a study of cytomegalovirus exposure and HLA in healthy donors. Profiling relied on immunoSEQ multiplex PCR, and the TCRdb table lists in-frame clones only, not all of them. The table shows 65,000 to 100,000 clones, with 80% to 95% occurring only once. Sequences were obtained from PBMCs. The origin of the receptors is a young woman in good health and CMV-seronegative. CDR3s leave out the opening cysteine and the closing phenylalanine or tryptophan. The order of the fields is J gene, D gene, V gene, CDR3 protein. A D gene is named only where the DNA matches it firmly.

J gene: TRBJ2-5; D gene: .; V gene: TRBV18; CDR3 protein: ASSPIHKETQY
J gene: TRBJ2-7; D gene: TRBD1; V gene: TRBV7-9; CDR3 protein: ASSPDRGPSEQY
J gene: TRBJ1-2; D gene: TRBD1; V gene: TRBV28; CDR3 protein: ASSLGDRWSSYT
J gene: TRBJ2-4; D gene: .; V gene: TRBV6-5; CDR3 protein: ASSLFRKAKNIQY
J gene: TRBJ2-5; D gene: TRBD1; V gene: TRBV19; CDR3 protein: ASSIEGQYQETQY
J gene: TRBJ2-1; D gene: TRBD2; V gene: TRBV10-3; CDR3 protein: AISEVSGGVRYNEQF
J gene: TRBJ1-1; D gene: .; V gene: TRBV9; CDR3 protein: ASSSGQNTEAF
J gene: TRBJ2-2; D gene: TRBD2; V gene: TRBV2; CDR3 protein: ASSESGGGVRTGELF
J gene: TRBJ2-7; D gene: TRBD1; V gene: TRBV5-1; CDR3 protein: ASSESLQGATRYEQY
J gene: TRBJ2-1; D gene: TRBD2; V gene: TRBV9; CDR3 protein: ASTPKSPSSGGLDEQF
J gene: TRBJ1-1; D gene: TRBD1; V gene: TRBV18; CDR3 protein: ASSPTGQLEAF
J gene: TRBJ1-3; D gene: TRBD1; V gene: TRBV7-3; CDR3 protein: ASSLSGTGSSGNTIY
J gene: TRBJ2-7; D gene: .; V gene: TRBV29-1; CDR3 protein: SVGSTYEQY
J gene: TRBJ2-1; D gene: .; V gene: TRBV7-8; CDR3 protein: ASSLAGASEQF
J gene: TRBJ1-1; D gene: TRBD1; V gene: TRBV6-5; CDR3 protein: ASGTGVWVNTEAF
J gene: TRBJ2-5; D gene: .; V gene: TRBV7-3; CDR3 protein: ASSPGGLLQETQY
J gene: TRBJ2-2; D gene: .; V gene: TRBV14; CDR3 protein: ASSLQGTNTGELF
J gene: TRBJ1-5; D gene: .; V gene: TRBV27; CDR3 protein: ASSLQGVLSNQPQH
J gene: TRBJ2-2; D gene: .; V gene: TRBV7-3; CDR3 protein: ASSLLASTGELF
J gene: TRBJ2-2; D gene: TRBD1; V gene: TRBV7-3; CDR3 protein: ASSQKQGAYTGELF
J gene: TRBJ2-3; D gene: .; V gene: TRBV5-1; CDR3 protein: ASSFPRSEDTQY
J gene: TRBJ2-1; D gene: TRBD2; V gene: TRBV30; CDR3 protein: AWARLAGGRDEQF
J gene: TRBJ2-1; D gene: TRBD2; V gene: TRBV19; CDR3 protein: ASSIGLAGSYNEQF
J gene: TRBJ1-1; D gene: .; V gene: TRBV5-4; CDR3 protein: ASSVPDRLNTEAF
J gene: TRBJ2-1; D gene: .; V gene: TRBV7-9; CDR3 protein: ASSPRLGHDSYNEQF
J gene: TRBJ1-4; D gene: .; V gene: TRBV2; CDR3 protein: ASSEPKESGTTYEKLF
J gene: TRBJ2-1; D gene: TRBD2; V gene: TRBV12-5; CDR3 protein: ASGLASGGAGNEQF
J gene: TRBJ2-2; D gene: .; V gene: TRBV30; CDR3 protein: AWRSGRWGRLF
J gene: TRBJ2-7; D gene: .; V gene: TRBV30; CDR3 protein: ALESGLPSEQY
J gene: TRBJ1-4; D gene: TRBD1; V gene: TRBV18; CDR3 protein: ASAGGPNEKLF
J gene: TRBJ2-6; D gene: .; V gene: TRBV6-1; CDR3 protein: ASSGGAGANVLT
J gene: TRBJ2-7; D gene: .; V gene: TRBV7-8; CDR3 protein: ASSPNTGFGSYEQY
J gene: TRBJ1-1; D gene: .; V gene: TRBV6-5; CDR3 protein: ASRRQRAGHTEAF
J gene: TRBJ1-5; D gene: TRBD1; V gene: TRBV19; CDR3 protein: ASSIEGGDQPQH
J gene: TRBJ2-1; D gene: TRBD2; V gene: TRBV29-1; CDR3 protein: SLGSSGGFGEQF
J gene: TRBJ2-7; D gene: .; V gene: TRBV7-2; CDR3 protein: ASSTRGSYEQY
J gene: TRBJ2-3; D gene: TRBD1; V gene: TRBV28; CDR3 protein: ASTTGMGADTQY
J gene: TRBJ2-1; D gene: .; V gene: TRBV29-1; CDR3 protein: SVWGSGSESSYNEQF
J gene: TRBJ1-1; D gene: .; V gene: TRBV19; CDR3 protein: ASSPLGGVYEAF
J gene: TRBJ1-2; D gene: TRBD1; V gene: TRBV7-8; CDR3 protein: ASSMDRANYGYT
J gene: TRBJ1-2; D gene: TRBD1; V gene: TRBV6-5; CDR3 protein: ASSYSLGQGDGYT
J gene: TRBJ1-2; D gene: TRBD1; V gene: TRBV9; CDR3 protein: ASSVAQGTSDGYT
J gene: TRBJ1-2; D gene: .; V gene: TRBV23-1; CDR3 protein: ASSWRAAIDGYT
J gene: TRBJ2-5; D gene: .; V gene: TRBV20-1; CDR3 protein: SARAQETQY
J gene: TRBJ1-5; D gene: .; V gene: TRBV5-8; CDR3 protein: ASSFGDIIGQPQH
J gene: TRBJ2-1; D gene: .; V gene: TRBV5-1; CDR3 protein: ASSLDPRGEQF
J gene: TRBJ2-7; D gene: .; V gene: TRBV6-6; CDR3 protein: ASCSNQPTYEQY
J gene: TRBJ2-5; D gene: TRBD1; V gene: TRBV10-1; CDR3 protein: ASSRTGPQETQY
J gene: TRBJ1-2; D gene: TRBD1; V gene: TRBV5-1; CDR3 protein: ASSNLDRGRDGYT
J gene: TRBJ2-7; D gene: .; V gene: TRBV6-5; CDR3 protein: ASSYSMTGYPYEQY
J gene: TRBJ1-4; D gene: .; V gene: TRBV6-6; CDR3 protein: ASKLGAGEKLF
J gene: TRBJ1-2; D gene: TRBD1; V gene: TRBV19; CDR3 protein: ASSIGTGRGYT
J gene: TRBJ1-1; D gene: .; V gene: TRBV7-2; CDR3 protein: ASSLDAGRGEAF
J gene: TRBJ1-2; D gene: TRBD1; V gene: TRBV6-6; CDR3 protein: ASSYGNRGAYGYT
J gene: TRBJ1-4; D gene: .; V gene: TRBV4-1; CDR3 protein: ASSQVLEKLF
J gene: TRBJ2-1; D gene: TRBD1; V gene: TRBV4-3; CDR3 protein: ASSQGVARGRNEQF
J gene: TRBJ2-1; D gene: TRBD2; V gene: TRBV27; CDR3 protein: ASSFQAGGRDNEQF